The 25 T cell receptor beta chains presented below share a single source sample, sequenced in a study of T cells expressing NK-cell markers. TCRdb re-called the 5' RACE reads; one entry per CDR3 protein, DNA not given. The sample is made up of about 260,000 distinct CDR3 sequences, and the top ten hold 3.5% to 5% of it. Sequencing was carried out using blood T cells: a sorted CD56 or NKG2C T cell subset, CD4+ or CD8+ T cells, or bulk PBMC T cells (not recorded which). The receptors derive from a woman between 18 and 70 years old in good health.

This sequence joins TRBV12-3 or TRBV12-4 and TRBJ2-5; the TCRdb D gene call, TRBD2, has no DNA to confirm it. The CDR3 spans 16 residues. The CDR3 is CASSPWGGGGQETQYF.

The chain combines TRBV7-3 with TRBJ2-1. The germline gives CDR1 SGHTA, CDR2 FQGTGA. The CDR3 covers 14 residues. CDR3: CASSLNLLGGEQFF.

The CDR3 sequence is CAISESGEQYF. V usage is TRBV10-3 and J usage is TRBJ2-7. The CDR3 is 11 amino acids. Germline V gene lookup returns CDR1 ENHRY and CDR2 SYGVKD.

The genes are TRBV11-1 and TRBJ1-6. This CDR3 has 15 amino acids. CDR1 SGHAT and CDR2 FQDESV come from the germline V gene (reference sequence). The CDR3 sequence is CASSLATDPASPLHF.

The gene calls are TRBV12-3 or TRBV12-4 and TRBJ1-5. This CDR3 spans 12 amino acids. CDR3 region: CASRISNQPQHF.

The chain recombines TRBV7-3 with TRBJ1-4; TCRdb's D call, TRBD1, is unchecked because there is no DNA. The CDR3 sequence is 13 residues long. Per the germline V gene, CDR1 is SGHTA and CDR2 is FQGTGA. The CDR3 loop is CASSPGSLEKLFF.

The chain has TRBV25-1 and TRBJ2-3; TCRdb's D gene call, TRBD1, goes unchecked for lack of DNA. The CDR3 length is 16 residues. Germline V gives CDR1 MGHDK, CDR2 SYGVNS. The CDR3 loop is CASSDGQGYATDTQYF.

The V gene is TRBV4-3, the J gene TRBJ2-3; TCRdb outputs TRBD2, but without DNA this stays unchecked. This CDR3 contains 17 residues. Germline V gene lookup returns CDR1 LGHNA and CDR2 YSLEER. The chain's CDR3 is CASSPRLAGLQDDTQYF.

The genes are TRBV7-2 and TRBJ2-1; TCRdb reports TRBD1, a call that lacks DNA to check it against. The germline V gene encodes CDR1 SGHTA and CDR2 FQGNSA. This CDR3 region has 15 residues. This chain's CDR3 is CASSYRDRLTNEQFF.

The V call is TRBV20-1, the J call TRBJ2-1. The CDR3 covers 14 residues. The V gene's germline CDR1 is DFQATT and CDR2 SNEGSKA (reference sequence). The CDR3 here is CSARKVAGSNEQFF.

The rearrangement uses TRBV18 and TRBJ1-5; no DNA is available, so the TRBD1 call from TCRdb remains unchecked. The CDR3 spans 16 residues. Germline V gene sequence: CDR1 KGHSH, CDR2 LQKENI. CDR3 amino acids: CASSPERQGVNQPQHF.

The chain is built from TRBV7-3 and TRBJ2-2; the D call of TRBD2 rests on TCRdb alone, since no DNA is present to check it. The CDR3 is made up of 18 amino acids. Germline CDR1 is SGHTA and CDR2 is FQGTGA. The CDR3 loop is CASSLTLAGGPNTGELFF. Supplemented by reference TRBV7-3 and TRBJ2-2, the full variable domain reads GAGVSQTPSNKVTEKGKYVELRCDPISGHTALYWYRQSLGQGPEFLIYFQGTGAADDSGLPNDRFFAVRPEGSVSTLKIQRTERGDSAVYLCASSLTLAGGPNTGELFFGEGSRLTVL.

The chain combines TRBV7-3 with TRBJ2-2; TCRdb designates TRBD1, a call that cannot be tested without DNA. Germline CDR1 reads SGHTA; CDR2 reads FQGTGA. This CDR3 spans 18 amino acids. The chain's CDR3 is CASSLTAVDRGDTGELFF. Filled out from reference TRBV7-3 and TRBJ2-2, the complete variable domain reads GAGVSQTPSNKVTEKGKYVELRCDPISGHTALYWYRQSLGQGPEFLIYFQGTGAADDSGLPNDRFFAVRPEGSVSTLKIQRTERGDSAVYLCASSLTAVDRGDTGELFFGEGSRLTVL.

The J gene is TRBJ2-3, the V gene TRBV19; TCRdb's D call, TRBD2, is unchecked because there is no DNA. The CDR3 has 17 residues. Per germline, CDR1 LNHDA and CDR2 SQIVND (reference sequence). The chain's CDR3 is CASSITPSGISTDTQYF.

V is TRBV5-1 and J is TRBJ2-5; with no DNA, the TCRdb D assignment of TRBD1 cannot be verified. The V gene's germline CDR1 is SGHRS and CDR2 YFSETQ. The CDR3 runs to 14 residues. This CDR3 reads CASTSIRGQETQYF.

The chain recombines TRBV6-5 with TRBJ2-3; the TCRdb call, TRBD1, lacks DNA for checking. Germline CDR1 reads MNHEY; CDR2 reads SVGAGI. The CDR3 runs to 16 residues. The CDR3 sequence is CASRLAGASSTDTQYF.

V is TRBV5-1 and J is TRBJ2-5; TCRdb indicates TRBD1, and absent DNA this call remains unverified. The germline V gene has CDR1 SGHRS and CDR2 YFSETQ. The CDR3 length is 15 residues. The CDR3 sequence is CASSLGGTRQETQYF.

V and J are TRBV20-1 and TRBJ2-3. The germline CDR1 and CDR2 sequences are DFQATT and SNEGSKA (reference sequence). This CDR3 has 14 residues. This CDR3 is CSAKRGTSTDTQYF.

This rearrangement joins TRBV10-2 to TRBJ2-3. The CDR3 is made up of 14 amino acids. Germline CDR1 reads WSHSY; CDR2 reads SAAADI. The CDR3 sequence: CASAQTSYTDTQYF.

The V gene is TRBV20-1, the J gene TRBJ2-5; TCRdb designates TRBD1, a call that cannot be tested without DNA. The V gene's germline CDR1 is DFQATT and CDR2 SNEGSKA (reference sequence). This CDR3 contains 15 residues. This chain's CDR3 is CSATTGTPYGETQYF.

The V gene is TRBV12-3 or TRBV12-4, the J gene TRBJ2-1; there is no DNA to check the TCRdb D call of TRBD1. The CDR3 covers 14 residues. CDR3 sequence reads: CASSLFGIYNEQFF.

The rearrangement links TRBV29-1 to TRBJ2-1; with no DNA, the TCRdb D assignment of TRBD2 cannot be verified. Germline CDR1 reads SQVTM; CDR2 reads ANQGSEA. This CDR3 has 16 residues. CDR3 sequence: CSVEGGLAGPYNEQFF.

The V gene is TRBV12-3 or TRBV12-4, the J gene TRBJ2-2; TCRdb's assignment of TRBD2 cannot be checked, as there is no DNA. The CDR3 sequence is 17 residues long. CDR3: CASSLGSRASNTGELFF.

The V and J genes are TRBV5-8 and TRBJ1-2; TCRdb names TRBD1, which stays unverified in the absence of DNA. This CDR3 has 15 residues. Germline values: CDR1 SGHTS, CDR2 YDEGEE. The CDR3 here is CASSLGGTANYGYTF. Variable domain in full (rest from reference TRBV5-8 and TRBJ1-2): EAGVTQSPTHLIKTRGQQATLRCSPISGHTSVYWYQQALGLGLQFLLWYDEGEERNRGNFPPRFSGRQFPNYSSELNVNALELEDSALYLCASSLGGTANYGYTFGSGTRLTVV.

The chain combines TRBV29-1 with TRBJ1-4; no DNA is available, so the TRBD1 call from TCRdb remains unchecked. The germline CDR1 and CDR2 sequences are SQVTM and ANQGSEA. The CDR3 spans 13 residues. The CDR3 is CSVARDSNEKLFF.